A selection of T cell receptor beta chains follows, all from one sample in a study of cytomegalovirus exposure and HLA in healthy donors. Method: immunoSEQ multiplex PCR; TCRdb's copy keeps in-frame clones and lacks some. The data hold 85,000 to 100,000 clones, with 79% observed a single time. Sequencing used PBMCs. These receptors originate from a male donor in good health and CMV-seropositive. Each CDR3 is given with its conserved first and last residue. The D gene is left open where the match is weak. Only some rows state a clone size, as once, few, many or a class for expanded clones.

CDR3nt | CDR3aa | j_gene | d_gene | abundance | v_gene
TGTGCCAGCAGCTTGAGGAGGGGCTCTGGAAACACCATATATTTT | CASSLRRGSGNTIYF | TRBJ1-3 | . | few | TRBV5-6
TGTGCCAGCAGCAATAAACAGAGGAACACTGAAGCTTTCTTT | CASSNKQRNTEAFF | TRBJ1-1 | . | . | TRBV21-1
TGTGCCAGCAGGGCGACAGAGAAGGTTAACTATGGCTACACCTTC | CASRATEKVNYGYTF | TRBJ1-2 | . | . | TRBV2
TGTGCCAGCAGTTCGGACAGGGTAGCCAAAAACATTCAGTACTTC | CASSSDRVAKNIQYF | TRBJ2-4 | TRBD1 | . | TRBV28
TGTGCCAGCAGTGAATTGGCGGGGCCGAACACCGGGGAGCTGTTTTTT | CASSELAGPNTGELFF | TRBJ2-2 | . | . | TRBV25-1
TGTTCCAGCAGCCGAGGTGGGACAGAGGGTGAAAAACTGTTTTTT | CSSSRGGTEGEKLFF | TRBJ1-4 | TRBD1 | once | TRBV7-9
TGTGCCTACGACAGGGCTAATTCACCCCTCCACTTT | CAYDRANSPLHF | TRBJ1-6 | TRBD1 | . | TRBV30
TGTGCCAGCAGTTACTATACAGGGTTCCCTTACGAGCAGTACTTC | CASSYYTGFPYEQYF | TRBJ2-7 | . | . | TRBV6-5
TGTGCCAGCAGGACAAACTCTGGGGCCAACGTCCTGACTTTC | CASRTNSGANVLTF | TRBJ2-6 | . | . | TRBV7-6
TGTGCCAGCAGCCCCGCTGCAGGGGGCAGGGACGAGCAGTACTTC | CASSPAAGGRDEQYF | TRBJ2-7 | TRBD1 | . | TRBV7-3
TGTGCCAGCAGCTCTCGGGACAGGACGGGTGGGGCTTTCTTT | CASSSRDRTGGAFF | TRBJ1-1 | TRBD1 | few | TRBV13
TGTGCCAGCAGCTTCAGTAATTCACCCCTCCACTTT | CASSFSNSPLHF | TRBJ1-6 | . | . | TRBV5-6
TGCAGCGTCCTGCCGGGGGGGAGTCTCTATGGCTACACCTTC | CSVLPGGSLYGYTF | TRBJ1-2 | . | few | TRBV29-1
TGCAGCGTTCAAGGGCACCAGCAAGAGACCCAGTACTTC | CSVQGHQQETQYF | TRBJ2-5 | . | . | TRBV29-1
TGTGCCACCAGGGAGTACCAAGAGACCCAGTACTTC | CATREYQETQYF | TRBJ2-5 | . | . | TRBV6-1
TGTGCCAGCAGCTTCGGAGAGGGGGAGCTGTTTTTT | CASSFGEGELFF | TRBJ2-2 | . | . | TRBV11-1
TGTGCCAGCAGCGTCTCTGGAAACACCATATATTTT | CASSVSGNTIYF | TRBJ1-3 | . | . | TRBV6-1
TGTGCCAGCAGCGCTCATCAGACAGGGACGGGCGGGGAGCTGTTTTTT | CASSAHQTGTGGELFF | TRBJ2-2 | TRBD1 | . | TRBV9
TGTGCCAGCAGTGACAGGGGGCGCGATGAAAAACTGTTTTTT | CASSDRGRDEKLFF | TRBJ1-4 | TRBD1 | few | TRBV28
TGCGCCAGCAGCTTGGCCACTGGGAGGAGCTCCTACGAGCAGTACTTC | CASSLATGRSSYEQYF | TRBJ2-7 | . | . | TRBV5-1
TGCGCCAGCAGCCTTTCGACAGGGGGAGTGCGAGATACGCAGTATTTT | CASSLSTGGVRDTQYF | TRBJ2-3 | TRBD1 | . | TRBV5-1
TGTGGCACCCCCGGGGACAGGGGGAACACTGAAGCTTTCTTT | CGTPGDRGNTEAFF | TRBJ1-1 | TRBD1 | few | TRBV2